This paragraph covers one T cell receptor (beta chain) sequence. This specimen belongs to a study of T cells expressing NK-cell markers. Across the whole study: The authors sequenced eight donors, of whom seven were HCMV-seropositive and one was seronegative.

TCRdb reanalyzed the 5' RACE reads, giving one entry per CDR3 protein sequence and no DNA. The sample's table shows approximately 22,000 distinct CDR3 sequences. The CDR3 runs to 15 residues. Germline CDR1 reads SGHRS; CDR2 reads YFSETQ. This clonotype was obtained from a man aged 18-70 years in good health. The chain couples TRBV5-1 to TRBJ2-7. The sample consisted of blood T cells: a sorted CD56 or NKG2C T cell subset, CD4+ or CD8+ T cells, or bulk PBMC T cells (not recorded which). The CDR3 sequence: CASSLELAISYEQYF.